Listed here are 13 T cell receptor beta chains from one sample, sequenced in a study of cytomegalovirus exposure and HLA in healthy donors. The PCR was carried out with 60 Vbeta primers and 13 Jbeta primers. Sequencing was performed with immunoSEQ multiplex PCR; in TCRdb, only in-frame clones are kept and a portion is missing. In all, the sample yields approximately 150,000 clones. Sequencing was performed on PBMCs. These receptor sequences come from a woman under 30 in good health and CMV-seronegative.

CDR3 protein: CASSPHIDSGNTIYF. CDR3 in DNA: TGCGCCAGCAGCCCCCACATCGACTCTGGAAACACCATATATTTT. V and J are TRBV5-1 and TRBJ1-3, with D hard to call. The CDR3 consists of 15 residues. V dropped 4 bases and J dropped 0 bases, with 11 bases sitting between them. From germline, CDR1 is SGHRS and CDR2 YFSETQ.

V usage is TRBV5-1 and J usage is TRBJ2-3; D is unclear. The germline V and J ends were trimmed by 1 base and 4 bases, with 4 bases remaining between them. The germline V gene encodes CDR1 SGHRS and CDR2 YFSETQ. This CDR3 region has 12 residues. The CDR3 nucleotides read TGCGCCAGCAGCTTGCCCTCAGATACGCAGTATTTT. This gives the protein CASSLPSDTQYF.

The rearrangement links TRBV18 to TRBJ2-7; D perhaps matches TRBD2 (5 bases). Germline assignment: CDR1 KGHSH and CDR2 LQKENI. V was cut by 6 bases and J by 2 bases, with 11 bases left in between. The CDR3 is made up of 13 amino acids. The chain's CDR3 is CASSEDLAYEQYF. The CDR3 bases are TGTGCCAGCTCGGAGGACTTAGCCTACGAGCAGTACTTC.

The gene calls are TRBV5-6 and TRBJ1-2, with a tentative D call TRBD1 (5 bases). Trimming left V 6 bases short and J 0 bases short, with 15 bases between. The length of the CDR3 is 15 residues. CDR1 is SGHDT, CDR2 YYEEEE, per germline. The CDR3 is CASTPQTVANYGYTF. CDR3 nucleotides: TGTGCCAGCACCCCCCAGACAGTAGCTAACTATGGCTACACCTTC.

The V and J genes are TRBV5-6 and TRBJ1-4, with D hard to call. Germline V CDR1 and CDR2: SGHDT, YYEEEE. The CDR3 has 11 amino acids. Deletions cut 3 bases from V and 8 bases from J, with 5 bases between. CDR3 DNA sequence: TGTGCCAGCAGCTACGGGGAAAAACTGTTTTTT. This gives the protein CASSYGEKLFF.

This chain uses TRBV18 with TRBJ2-3; TRBD1 matches at 8 bases. Germline V lookup: CDR1 KGHSH, CDR2 LQKENI. The V gene end was trimmed by 5 bases and the J gene end by 7 bases; junction bases not matched to a gene: 8. The CDR3 contains 14 residues. The CDR3 DNA follows: TGTGCCAGCTCATCCGGACAGGGCCCTAATACGCAGTATTTT. Amino acid sequence: CASSSGQGPNTQYF.

J is TRBJ2-3 and V is TRBV29-1; perhaps TRBD1 as D (5 bases). CDR1 is SQVTM, CDR2 ANQGSEA, per germline. The ends were cut back, 0 bases at V and 4 bases at J, with 11 bases in the middle. CDR3 size: 14 residues. The DNA of the CDR3 is TGCAGCGTTGAAGATCAAGGGGCCTCAGATACGCAGTATTTT. The encoded protein is CSVEDQGASDTQYF.

The chain uses TRBV4-3 and TRBJ2-3; 13 bases agree with TRBD2. In germline, CDR1 is LGHNA, CDR2 YSLEER. The CDR3 consists of 20 residues. V shed 3 bases and J 4 bases; nucleotides not matched to a gene: 16. The chain's CDR3 is CASSHRTSGSYMSWADTQYF. Written as DNA, the CDR3 is TGCGCCAGCAGCCACCGGACTAGCGGGAGTTATATGTCGTGGGCAGATACGCAGTATTTT.

V gene TRBV30 combines with J gene TRBJ2-5; 13 bases map to TRBD2. The CDR3 has 14 residues. Trimming cost V 1 base and J 5 bases; bases outside gene matches: 1. Germline V CDR1 and CDR2: GTSNPN, SVGIG (reference sequence). The CDR3 loop is CAWSELAGGETQYF. For the CDR3, the DNA is TGTGCCTGGAGTGAACTAGCGGGGGGGGAGACCCAGTACTTC.

This CDR3 is CASSVTGEGTEAFF. CDR3 nucleotide sequence: TGTGCCAGCAGTGTGACAGGGGAAGGCACTGAAGCTTTCTTT. The chain couples TRBV6-5 to TRBJ1-1; TRBD1 matches 8 bases. CDR1 and CDR2 from the germline V gene are MNHEY and SVGAGI. This CDR3 is 14 amino acids long. The V segment lost 5 bases and the J segment 4 bases; nucleotides outside the gene matches: 6.

The V and J genes are TRBV19 and TRBJ2-1, with a weak D call TRBD2 (5 bases). Germline CDR1 and CDR2: LNHDA and SQIVND (reference sequence). The CDR3 consists of 14 residues. V dropped 5 bases and J dropped 4 bases, with 12 bases sitting between them. In DNA form, the CDR3 reads TGTGCCAGTAGTCCAGACTACTCATACAATGAGCAGTTCTTC. Its protein is CASSPDYSYNEQFF.

The chain recombines TRBV5-1 with TRBJ1-1; D is unclear. Germline V gene lookup returns CDR1 SGHRS and CDR2 YFSETQ. The CDR3 consists of 13 residues. Trimming pared 0 bases from V and 2 bases from J, leaving 5 bases between. CDR3 sequence: CASSLGRNTEAFF. DNA of the CDR3: TGCGCCAGCAGCTTGGGGAGAAACACTGAAGCTTTCTTT. Together with reference TRBV5-1 and TRBJ1-1, the CDR3 gives the full variable domain: KAGVTQTPRYLIKTRGQQVTLSCSPISGHRSVSWYQQTPGQGLQFLFEYFSETQRNKGNFPGRFSGRQFSNSRSEMNVSTLELGDSALYLCASSLGRNTEAFFGQGTRLTVV.

J is TRBJ2-1 and V is TRBV5-1; 7 bases map to TRBD2. This CDR3 has 14 residues. Germline loops: CDR1 SGHRS, CDR2 YFSETQ. Trimming took 3 bases from V and 8 from J; bases not matched to a gene: 8. CDR3 DNA: TGCGCCAGCAGCTACCAGACTAGCAACTATGAGCAGTTCTTC. Its protein is CASSYQTSNYEQFF.